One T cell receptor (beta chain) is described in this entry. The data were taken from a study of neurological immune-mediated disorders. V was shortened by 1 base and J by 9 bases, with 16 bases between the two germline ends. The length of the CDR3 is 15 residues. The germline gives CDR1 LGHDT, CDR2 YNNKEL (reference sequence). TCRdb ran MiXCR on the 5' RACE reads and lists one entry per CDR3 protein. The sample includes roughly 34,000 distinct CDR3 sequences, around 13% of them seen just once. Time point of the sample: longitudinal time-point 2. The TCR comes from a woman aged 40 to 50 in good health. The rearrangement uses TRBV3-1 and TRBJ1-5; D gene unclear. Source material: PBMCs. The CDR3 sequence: CASSQACEVGLPQHF. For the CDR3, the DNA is TGTGCCAGCAGCCAAGCGTGTGAGGTGGGCCTGCCCCAGCATTTT.